This TCR beta chain was sequenced for a study of T cell repertoires in cytomegalovirus infection. Turning to the study itself: From public TCR beta signatures came an indication of both CMV infection and matching HLA type. Study results and caveats: Dominant in the ex vivo response were TCR beta clonotypes restricted by HLA-C and specific for CMV. Carriers of CMV and the relevant HLA type were discriminated by public TCR beta frequency.

Germline V gene data show CDR1 as SGHTA and CDR2 as FQGNSA. V was cut by 1 base and J by 3 bases, with 10 bases left in between. The CDR3 runs 15 residues. TCRdb reprocessed the reads via MiXCR and lists one record per CDR3 protein. The sample shows hundreds of thousands of distinct CDR3 sequences, approximately 33% of them seen only once. A note on this clonotype: The antigen remains undetermined.

Sequencing used cultured PBMCs, obtained from culture after CMV antigen stimulation. The sequence was collected from a human donor in good health (CMV status not recorded). Some clones in this sample may be carry-over from other donors' samples. The V call is TRBV7-2, the J call TRBJ1-5; D may be TRBD1 (6 bases). The CDR3 nucleotides read TGTGCCAGCAGCTTAGTCAGGGGCCACAATCAGCCCCAGCATTTT. It translates to CASSLVRGHNQPQHF. Variable domain in full (rest from reference TRBV7-2 and TRBJ1-5): GAGVSQSPSNKVTEKGKDVELRCDPISGHTALYWYRQSLGQGLEFLIYFQGNSAPDKSGLPSDRFSAERTGGSVSTLTIQRTQQEDSAVYLCASSLVRGHNQPQHFGDGTRLSIL.